Here is one T cell receptor beta chain with its context. Antigen: not known. TCRB transcripts that were expressed got sequenced, as all of the isolated RNA had been reverse transcribed. Assay: immunoSEQ multiplex PCR; the TCRdb copy retains only in-frame clones and omits some. The sample carries about 150,000 clones, approximately 8.1% recorded once. The sample belongs to a study of beta chain features in type 1 diabetes. Across the study: The patients were much like the healthy donors in age, gender and cell yields.

Notes on the study in general: For patients and controls alike, PCR might favor shorter templates to the same degree.

Trimming shortened V by 5 bases and J by 2 bases, and 14 bases separated the two germline ends. The CDR3 runs to 15 residues. Per germline, CDR1 SGHTA and CDR2 FQGNSA. Sample: central memory CD4+ T cells from blood. The TCR comes from a man between 18 and 35 years old in good health. The chain recombines TRBV7-2 with TRBJ2-3, with TRBD2 as a possible D gene (6 bases). CDR3 sequence reads: CASSPHQGLTDTQYF. CDR3 nucleotide sequence: TGTGCCAGCAGCCCCCACCAGGGACTCACAGATACGCAGTATTTT.